One and the same sample provided the 26 T cell receptor beta chains below, sequenced in a study of shared clonotypes between healthy human individuals. The repertoire was sequenced with immunoSEQ multiplex PCR; TCRdb's copy has only in-frame clones and lacks some. Among millions of clones listed, 95% were seen once. The material sequenced was naive CD4+ T cells sorted from blood. Subset specified: CD45RA+ positively selected. These receptors came from a man between 18 and 29 years old in good health.

In its sample, this clone was seen once. The chain uses TRBV25-1 and TRBJ1-3; no reliable D call. Trimming left V 1 base short and J 4 bases short, with 14 bases between. Germline V gene lookup returns CDR1 MGHDK and CDR2 SYGVNS. The CDR3 is 16 amino acids. DNA of the CDR3: TGTGCCAGCAGTGAATCCCCCAGAAAGGCCGGAAACACCATATATTTT. Translation: CASSESPRKAGNTIYF. Using reference TRBV25-1 and TRBJ1-3 for the parts outside the CDR3, the full variable domain is EADIYQTPRYLVIGTGKKITLECSQTMGHDKMYWYQQDPGMELHLIHYSYGVNSTEKGDLSSESTVSRIRTEHFPLTLESARPSHTSQYLCASSESPRKAGNTIYFGEGSWLTVV.

Note on this clone: This sample includes further DNA sequences coding for the same CDR3. V usage is TRBV5-1 and J usage is TRBJ2-5; D unresolved. Germline lookup yields CDR1 SGHRS and CDR2 YFSETQ. Between the trimmed V and J ends, which lost 0 bases and 5 bases, there was a span of 8 bases. CDR3 length: 13 residues. The CDR3 sequence is CASSLGGTETQYF. CDR3 sequence (DNA): TGCGCCAGCAGCTTGGGGGGTACGGAGACCCAGTACTTC.

This chain joins TRBV18 and TRBJ2-7; 8 bases are shared with TRBD1. With V trimmed by 1 base and J by 4 bases, 15 bases remained unmatched. Germline CDR1 KGHSH, CDR2 LQKENI. The CDR3 is made up of 18 amino acids. The CDR3 reads CASSPLTITGTGWYEQYF. The CDR3 nucleotides read TGTGCCAGCTCACCACTGACGATAACCGGGACAGGCTGGTACGAGCAGTACTTC.

The genes are TRBV5-6 and TRBJ2-7; D unclear. This CDR3 is 16 amino acids long. Germline V lookup: CDR1 SGHDT, CDR2 YYEEEE. V was clipped by 0 bases and J by 0 bases, with 13 bases between them. The CDR3 sequence: CASSLAFTPNSYEQYF. CDR3 bases: TGTGCCAGCAGCTTGGCCTTTACACCCAACTCCTACGAGCAGTACTTC.

Of note for this clone: This may be a read error: a much more frequent sequence differs by one nucleotide. This chain links TRBV29-1 with TRBJ1-2; no clear D. The germline V gene has CDR1 SQVTM and CDR2 ANQGSEA. CDR3 length: 12 amino acids. The ends were cut back, 1 base at V and 12 bases at J, with 15 bases in the middle. The CDR3, as DNA: TGCAGCGTTGAAGGAGGTGGGGAAGGCCACACCTTC. As protein: CSVEGGGEGHTF.

The rearrangement uses TRBV5-6 and TRBJ1-6, with D unresolved. The V and J ends lost 4 bases and 5 bases respectively, with 13 bases between them. Per germline, CDR1 SGHDT and CDR2 YYEEEE. This CDR3 is built from 15 residues. CDR3 sequence reads: CASSALAGNNSPLHF. The CDR3 nucleotides are TGTGCCAGCAGCGCCTTGGCGGGAAATAATTCACCCCTCCACTTT.

This chain links TRBV7-8 with TRBJ1-2, with 8 bases that match TRBD1. This CDR3 is built from 14 residues. CDR1 and CDR2 (germline): SGHVS, FQNEAQ. V shed 5 bases and J 2 bases; nucleotides not matched to a gene: 4. In nucleotides, the CDR3 is TGTGCCAGCAGCCCGCAGGGGGCAAACTATGGCTACACCTTC. Translation: CASSPQGANYGYTF.

CDR3 sequence reads: CASSLSQGNYEQYF. CDR3 bases: TGTGCCAGCAGCTTGTCGCAGGGGAACTACGAGCAGTACTTC. J is TRBJ2-7 and V is TRBV5-4; the D gene is possibly TRBD1 (6 bases). V lost 1 base, J lost 3 bases, and 11 bases lay in between. This CDR3 is built from 14 residues. Germline assignment: CDR1 SGHNT and CDR2 YYREEE (reference sequence).

This rearrangement joins TRBV5-4 to TRBJ2-5; D is unclear. Germline loops: CDR1 SGHNT, CDR2 YYREEE (reference sequence). The CDR3 has 12 amino acids. With 0 bases removed from V and 5 bases from J, the gap between germline ends came to 5 bases. CDR3 DNA sequence: TGTGCCAGCAGCTTGGGGGCGGAGACCCAGTACTTC. Its protein product is CASSLGAETQYF.

V is TRBV7-9 and J is TRBJ2-3, with no clear D. V was clipped by 4 bases and J by 4 bases, with 12 bases between them. CDR3 length: 14 amino acids. Germline CDR1 SEHNR, CDR2 FQNEAQ (reference sequence). For the CDR3, the DNA is TGTGCCAGCAGCTCCCTTAGGAGCGCAGATACGCAGTATTTT. Protein sequence: CASSSLRSADTQYF.

CDR3 sequence reads: CASSLRTGRRYEQYF. The CDR3 DNA is TGTGCCAGCAGTCTCCGGACAGGGAGGCGCTACGAGCAGTACTTC. The J gene is TRBJ2-7, the V gene TRBV28, with 8 nucleotides matching TRBD1. CDR1 is MDHEN and CDR2 is SYDVKM in the germline V gene. The CDR3 extends over 15 amino acids. After removal of 5 bases from V and 3 bases from J, the junction contained 9 bases not matched to a gene.

The chain has TRBV29-1 and TRBJ1-2; D is perhaps TRBD1 (5 bases). CDR1 and CDR2 from the germline V gene are SQVTM and ANQGSEA. V lost 4 bases and J lost 3, with 18 bases in between. CDR3 size: 15 residues. CDR3 amino acids: CSVAVGAPLYYGYTF. The DNA of the CDR3 is TGCAGCGTTGCGGTAGGGGCCCCTTTATACTATGGCTACACCTTC. Using reference TRBV29-1 and TRBJ1-2 for the parts outside the CDR3, the full variable domain is SAVISQKPSRDICQRGTSLTIQCQVDSQVTMMFWYRQQPGQSLTLIATANQGSEATYESGFVIDKFPISRPNLTFSTLTVSNMSPEDSSIYLCSVAVGAPLYYGYTFGSGTRLTVV.

A remark on this clone: Other DNA variants within this sample encode the same CDR3. The J gene is TRBJ1-1, the V gene TRBV6-5; 7 bases are shared with TRBD1. Germline CDR1 and CDR2: MNHEY and SVGAGI. V trimming: 6 bases; J trimming: 7 bases; junction bases outside the gene matches: 8. This CDR3 has 13 amino acids. The CDR3 here is CASSRDRVGEAFF. Here the CDR3 DNA reads TGTGCCAGCAGCCGCGACAGGGTGGGTGAAGCTTTCTTT.

A remark on this clone: Other DNA sequences in the sample encode the same CDR3. The chain couples TRBV5-1 to TRBJ1-1; possible D gene TRBD1, 6 bases. V gave up 0 bases and J gave up 5 bases, with 8 bases separating them. The CDR3 sequence is 13 residues long. CDR1 is SGHRS, CDR2 YFSETQ, per germline. As DNA, the CDR3 is TGCGCCAGCAGCTTGGAAGGGGGGACTGAAGCTTTCTTT. Translating it yields CASSLEGGTEAFF. Full variable domain (remainder filled in from reference TRBV5-1 and TRBJ1-1): KAGVTQTPRYLIKTRGQQVTLSCSPISGHRSVSWYQQTPGQGLQFLFEYFSETQRNKGNFPGRFSGRQFSNSRSEMNVSTLELGDSALYLCASSLEGGTEAFFGQGTRLTVV.

The genes are TRBV2 and TRBJ2-7; the match to TRBD1 covers 8 bases. Looked up from germline, CDR1 is SNHLY and CDR2 is FYNNEI. CDR3 size: 14 residues. V dropped 8 bases and J dropped 4; count of bases not matched to a gene: 10. The CDR3 region is CASATGQGVYEQYF. The CDR3 DNA follows: TGTGCCAGCGCAACTGGACAGGGCGTATACGAGCAGTACTTC.

The chain recombines TRBV30 with TRBJ2-2; TRBD1 matches 9 bases. CDR1 GTSNPN and CDR2 SVGIG come from the germline V gene (reference sequence). This CDR3 contains 14 residues. Unmatched junction bases numbered 4, after V lost 4 bases and J lost 4 bases. The CDR3 nucleotides read TGTGCCTGGAACCGGGACAGGGCCACCGGGGAGCTGTTTTTT. Translating it yields CAWNRDRATGELFF.

The chain has TRBV11-2 and TRBJ1-5; D call uncertain. V dropped 5 bases and J dropped 1 base, with 6 bases sitting between them. The CDR3 is made up of 13 amino acids. Germline assignment: CDR1 SGHAT and CDR2 FQNNGV. The CDR3 DNA reads as TGTGCCAGCAGCCATGAAAGCAATCAGCCCCAGCATTTT. This encodes CASSHESNQPQHF.

The chain has TRBV5-1 and TRBJ2-7, with D possibly being TRBD2 (5 bases). Germline CDR1 SGHRS, CDR2 YFSETQ. This CDR3 is built from 12 residues. V was trimmed by 4 bases and J by 5 bases, leaving 10 bases between them. As DNA, the CDR3 is TGCGCCAGCAGCAGGCCCGGGGACGAGCAGTACTTC. This encodes CASSRPGDEQYF.

V gene TRBV5-4 combines with J gene TRBJ2-2; 9 bases align to TRBD1. V was clipped by 3 bases and J by 5 bases; unmatched bases: 5. The CDR3 spans 15 residues. Looked up from germline, CDR1 is SGHNT and CDR2 is YYREEE (reference sequence). CDR3 DNA sequence: TGTGCCAGCAGCTCACAGGGGGCTTGGACCGGGGAGCTGTTTTTT. It codes for CASSSQGAWTGELFF.

The chain employs TRBV5-1 and TRBJ1-1; D gene ambiguous. The germline CDR1 and CDR2 sequences are SGHRS and YFSETQ. This CDR3 region has 13 residues. V was trimmed by 4 bases and J by 8 bases, leaving 15 bases between them. Here the CDR3 DNA reads TGCGCCAGCAGCGCAGTTACCGGGCCCGAAGCTTTCTTT. It codes for CASSAVTGPEAFF.

This chain uses TRBV2 with TRBJ1-4; 10 bases are a match to TRBD1. The V and J ends lost 7 bases and 8 bases, in that order; junction bases with no gene match: 4. CDR3 length: 13 amino acids. CDR1 SNHLY and CDR2 FYNNEI come from the germline V gene. The CDR3 DNA is TGTGCCAGCAAGGGACAGGGGCTCGAAAAACTGTTTTTT. The encoded protein is CASKGQGLEKLFF.

The gene calls are TRBV5-5 and TRBJ2-2; D may be TRBD1 or TRBD2 (5 bases each). V was cut by 4 bases and J by 0 bases, with 13 bases left in between. This CDR3 is 16 amino acids long. CDR1 and CDR2 from the germline V gene are SGHKS and YYEKEE (reference sequence). The CDR3 sequence is CASSRPGTANTGELFF. CDR3 nucleotide sequence: TGTGCCAGCAGCCGTCCCGGGACCGCGAACACCGGGGAGCTGTTTTTT.

The chain links TRBV4-3 to TRBJ1-1, with no clear D. Germline V gives CDR1 LGHNA, CDR2 YSLEER. The CDR3 runs to 15 residues. The V end lost 0 bases, the J end lost 1 base, and 9 bases lay between the germline ends. This CDR3 reads CASSQDRSGNTEAFF. In DNA, the CDR3 is TGCGCCAGCAGCCAAGATCGGTCAGGGAACACTGAAGCTTTCTTT.

The chain carries TRBV15 and TRBJ1-5, with D possibly TRBD1 on 6 matching bases. Germline assignment: CDR1 LNHNV and CDR2 YYDKDF (reference sequence). The CDR3 is made up of 15 amino acids. Trimming cost V 4 bases and J 1 base, with 11 bases left between them. This CDR3 reads CATSMGGQSNQPQHF. For the CDR3, the DNA is TGTGCCACCAGCATGGGGGGCCAGAGCAATCAGCCCCAGCATTTT.

J is TRBJ2-7 and V is TRBV14; 9 bases are shared with TRBD1. Germline V gene lookup returns CDR1 SGHDN and CDR2 FVKESK. The CDR3 is made up of 15 amino acids. Germline trimming cut 1 base from V and 5 bases from J; bases unmatched to any gene: 6. CDR3 in amino acids: CASSQVGDRAHEQYF. Here the CDR3 DNA reads TGTGCCAGCAGCCAAGTCGGGGACAGGGCCCACGAGCAGTACTTC.

The chain employs TRBV6-5 and TRBJ2-1; the D gene is possibly TRBD2 (5 bases). CDR1 and CDR2 from the germline V gene are MNHEY and SVGAGI. The CDR3 contains 16 residues. V lost 0 bases and J 7 bases, leaving 16 bases between the germline ends. CDR3 DNA sequence: TGTGCCAGCAGTTACTCTCAGGCCGGGGTCGAAAATGAGCAGTTCTTC. This encodes CASSYSQAGVENEQFF.